Reported below is one TCR beta chain. This entry is derived from a study of blood T cell repertoires in COVID-19. Study as a whole: Specimens from acute and convalescent COVID-19 originated in the United States, Italy and Spain.

The protocol was immunoSEQ multiplex PCR, while the TCRdb copy is restricted to in-frame clones and leaves out a portion. The data contain some 74,000 clones, roughly 80% of them singletons. Sequenced sample: peripheral blood. This TCR was recovered from a woman of 80 years or more with active or convalescent COVID-19.

CDR3 in amino acids: CASSQTLAGGPDTQYF. The CDR3 DNA sequence: TGCGCCAGCAGCCAGACACTAGCGGGGGGGCCAGATACGCAGTATTTT. The rearrangement joins TRBV4-3 to TRBJ2-3, with 13 bases identical to TRBD2. This CDR3 has 16 residues. Germline values: CDR1 LGHNA, CDR2 YSLEER. Germline trimming cut 3 bases from V and 4 bases from J; bases unmatched to any gene: 4.